Shown below are 24 T cell receptor beta chains from a single sample sequenced in a study of cytomegalovirus exposure and HLA in healthy donors. In the PCR, 60 Vbeta and 13 Jbeta primers were used. Assay: immunoSEQ multiplex PCR; the TCRdb copy retains only in-frame clones and omits some. Of some 150,000 clones in the sample, 80% were seen once. Specimen: PBMCs. The source is a man aged 30 to 39 in good health and CMV-seronegative.

This chain links TRBV27 with TRBJ1-2; D might be TRBD1 (6 bases). V was pared by 3 bases and J by 8 bases, with 13 bases between. Germline CDR1 MNHEY, CDR2 SMNVEV (reference sequence). CDR3 length: 13 residues. The CDR3 region is CASSFQGLRGYTF. CDR3 DNA: TGTGCCAGCAGTTTCCAGGGGTTAAGGGGCTACACCTTC.

The J gene is TRBJ2-7, the V gene TRBV29-1; maybe TRBD1 (6 bases). The CDR3 consists of 14 residues. Trimming left V 8 bases short and J 1 base short, with 18 bases between. CDR1 is SQVTM and CDR2 is ANQGSEA in the germline V gene. CDR3 region: CSLPPDSLSYEQYF. The CDR3 DNA reads as TGCAGCCTCCCCCCGGACAGCCTTTCCTACGAGCAGTACTTC.

This clone was counted a single time. This chain links TRBV4-2 with TRBJ2-1, with D possibly being TRBD1 (6 bases). Germline CDR1 and CDR2: LGHNA and YNFKEQ. With 2 bases removed from V and 4 bases from J, the gap between germline ends came to 15 bases. CDR3 length: 16 residues. DNA of the CDR3: TGTGCCAGCAGCCAATTAGACAGGAGCCAATACAATGAGCAGTTCTTC. This translates into CASSQLDRSQYNEQFF.

The J gene is TRBJ2-5, the V gene TRBV18; possibly TRBD2 for D (5 bases). The end of the DNA is better explained by TRBJ2-7, so the J call may be wrong. Germline CDR1 reads KGHSH; CDR2 reads LQKENI. The length of the CDR3 is 12 residues. The CDR3 reads CASSVGGYEQYF. CDR3 coding DNA: TGTGCCAGCTCCGTCGGAGGCTACGAGCAGTACTTC.

The chain couples TRBV7-8 to TRBJ1-1, with D perhaps TRBD1 (5 bases). The CDR3 runs to 14 residues. Germline V lookup: CDR1 SGHVS, CDR2 FQNEAQ. V lost 3 bases, J lost 6 bases, and 14 bases lay in between. The CDR3 region is CASSFSGSGAEAFF. CDR3 DNA: TGTGCCAGCAGCTTCTCGGGATCGGGGGCTGAAGCTTTCTTT.

This clone was recorded a few times. This chain joins TRBV7-8 and TRBJ1-6; D uncertain. Germline V gene data show CDR1 as SGHVS and CDR2 as FQNEAQ. Trimming pared 5 bases from V and 8 bases from J, leaving 13 bases between. The CDR3 covers 14 residues. The CDR3 reads CASSLYIGDSPLHF. The DNA for the CDR3 is TGTGCCAGCAGCCTTTACATCGGGGATTCACCCCTCCACTTT.

The chain combines TRBV9 with TRBJ2-5; the match to TRBD2 covers 10 bases. Per germline, CDR1 SGDLS and CDR2 YYNGEE. V dropped 1 base and J dropped 3; count of bases not matched to a gene: 0. The CDR3 runs 14 residues. In nucleotides, the CDR3 is TGTGCCAGCAGCGTAAGCGGGGGGGAAGAGACCCAGTACTTC. This translates into CASSVSGGEETQYF.

The rearrangement uses TRBV13 and TRBJ2-7; tentatively, D is TRBD1 (5 bases). This CDR3 is 15 amino acids long. The germline V gene has CDR1 PRHDT and CDR2 FYEKMQ (reference sequence). V was pared by 5 bases and J by 1 base, with 15 bases between. The CDR3 region has the DNA TGTGCCAGCAGCCCTTACCAGGGTGGATCCTACGAGCAGTACTTC. Protein sequence: CASSPYQGGSYEQYF.

The V and J genes are TRBV4-3 and TRBJ2-1, with 15 bases that match TRBD2. J gave up 10 bases and V 4 bases, and 8 bases lay outside the gene matches. The CDR3 is made up of 16 amino acids. Germline assignment: CDR1 LGHNA and CDR2 YSLEER. The CDR3 loop is CASSPEGGLAGGEQFF. The CDR3 DNA is TGCGCCAGCAGCCCTGAGGGGGGACTAGCGGGGGGCGAGCAGTTCTTC.

The chain joins TRBV25-1 to TRBJ2-5, with D maybe TRBD1 (6 bases). CDR1 and CDR2 (germline): MGHDK, SYGVNS. CDR3 length equals 15 residues. The ends were cut back, 2 bases at V and 3 bases at J, with 13 bases in the middle. The CDR3 region is CASSEPRGGEETQYF. The DNA for the CDR3 is TGTGCCAGCAGTGAACCCAGGGGTGGGGAAGAGACCCAGTACTTC. Complete variable domain (other parts from reference TRBV25-1 and TRBJ2-5): EADIYQTPRYLVIGTGKKITLECSQTMGHDKMYWYQQDPGMELHLIHYSYGVNSTEKGDLSSESTVSRIRTEHFPLTLESARPSHTSQYLCASSEPRGGEETQYFGPGTRLLVL.

The chain is built from TRBV30 and TRBJ2-4; TRBD2 matches at 8 bases. Germline CDR1 reads GTSNPN; CDR2 reads SVGIG (reference sequence). The CDR3 extends over 14 amino acids. The junction had 10 bases not matched to a gene; V was cut back by 5 bases and J by 7 bases. The CDR3 is CAWATGTGGNIQYF. The CDR3 DNA is TGTGCCTGGGCCACCGGGACGGGGGGGAACATTCAGTACTTC.

On this clone: A junction boundary mismatches the germline segment, possibly from a read error. Other DNA sequences in this sample translate to the same CDR3. The rearrangement uses TRBV18 and TRBJ2-3; 9 bases align to TRBD2. Germline V gene data show CDR1 as KGHSH and CDR2 as LQKENI. This CDR3 region has 16 residues. The CDR3 reads CASSPGAGGDTDTQYF. The CDR3 DNA sequence: TGTGCCAGCTCACCAGGAGCGGGGGGCGACACAGATACGCAATATTTT.

The chain recombines TRBV15 with TRBJ2-7, with 7 bases fitting TRBD1. Unmatched junction bases numbered 15, after V lost 5 bases and J lost 5 bases. This CDR3 spans 16 amino acids. CDR1 LNHNV and CDR2 YYDKDF come from the germline V gene (reference sequence). The CDR3 DNA follows: TGTGCCACCAGCCTCCCCCGAGGGACAGATGTCCACGAGCAGTACTTC. Protein product: CATSLPRGTDVHEQYF.

The V and J genes are TRBV5-4 and TRBJ2-3; 7 nucleotides match TRBD1. With 4 bases clipped from V and 2 bases from J, the junction kept 7 bases outside the gene matches. The CDR3 contains 15 residues. The V gene's germline CDR1 is SGHNT and CDR2 YYREEE (reference sequence). CDR3: CASSVRDSPTDTQYF. CDR3 nucleotides: TGTGCCAGCAGCGTCCGGGACAGCCCCACAGATACGCAGTATTTT.

This clone occurred once. This chain joins TRBV27 and TRBJ2-7; D remains unclear. V was clipped by 0 bases and J by 5 bases, with 8 bases between them. The V gene's germline CDR1 is MNHEY and CDR2 SMNVEV (reference sequence). This CDR3 region has 13 residues. CDR3 DNA sequence: TGTGCCAGCAGTTTATCATGGGCAGACGAGCAGTACTTC. It is translated as CASSLSWADEQYF.

The V call is TRBV5-1, the J call TRBJ1-5; D is possibly TRBD1 (6 bases). The CDR3 sequence is 14 residues long. The germline V gene encodes CDR1 SGHRS and CDR2 YFSETQ. V was shortened by 3 bases and J by 4 bases, with 11 bases between the two germline ends. CDR3 protein: CASSSTGKNQPQHF. The DNA for the CDR3 is TGCGCCAGCAGCTCCACAGGGAAGAATCAGCCCCAGCATTTT.

The chain links TRBV7-2 to TRBJ1-4; TRBD1 aligns across 7 bases. CDR1 SGHTA and CDR2 FQGNSA come from the germline V gene. Trimming removed 1 base from V and 7 bases from J; junction bases left unmatched: 0. The CDR3 extends over 13 amino acids. The CDR3 here is CASSLDRGEKLFF. In DNA, the CDR3 is TGTGCCAGCAGCTTAGACAGGGGTGAAAAACTGTTTTTT.

As regards this clone: At the DNA level, this CDR3 is encoded by other sequences in the same sample as well. The chain recombines TRBV6-6 with TRBJ2-7; 11 bases map to TRBD1. The CDR3 contains 15 residues. V shed 0 bases, J shed 5 bases, and the junction held 3 bases outside the gene matches. Germline loops: CDR1 MNHNY, CDR2 SVGAGI (reference sequence). CDR3 in DNA: TGTGCCAGCAGTTACTCTCGGGACAGGGGGGACGAGCAGTACTTC. Translation gives CASSYSRDRGDEQYF.

The chain links TRBV5-1 to TRBJ2-3; D might be TRBD1 (6 bases). Germline V CDR1 and CDR2: SGHRS, YFSETQ. V lost 4 bases and J lost 0, with 9 bases in between. The CDR3 totals 14 residues. The CDR3 is CASSLGHSTDTQYF. The DNA for the CDR3 is TGCGCCAGCAGCCTGGGACATAGCACAGATACGCAGTATTTT.

The chain couples TRBV28 to TRBJ1-1, with 9 bases matching TRBD1. Looked up from germline, CDR1 is MDHEN and CDR2 is SYDVKM. Germline trimming cut 7 bases from V and 4 bases from J; bases unmatched to any gene: 10. The CDR3 length is 15 residues. This chain's CDR3 is CASITRGTGSTEAFF. The CDR3 DNA is TGTGCCAGCATTACTAGGGGGACAGGGAGCACTGAAGCTTTCTTT.

This sequence joins TRBV7-9 and TRBJ2-2; 11 positions match TRBD2. Trimming took 6 bases from V and 0 from J; bases not matched to a gene: 6. The germline V gene has CDR1 SEHNR and CDR2 FQNEAQ (reference sequence). The CDR3 covers 17 residues. DNA of the CDR3: TGTGCCAGCAGACCCGGACTAGCGGGCACGAACACCGGGGAGCTGTTTTTT. The encoded protein is CASRPGLAGTNTGELFF.

V usage is TRBV9 and J usage is TRBJ2-3; 12 nucleotides align to TRBD2. The CDR3 is made up of 16 amino acids. Germline trimming cut 4 bases from V and 0 bases from J; bases unmatched to any gene: 3. Germline CDR1 is SGDLS and CDR2 is YYNGEE. This CDR3 is CASSLGLAGSTDTQYF. The CDR3 DNA is TGTGCCAGCAGCCTTGGACTAGCGGGGAGCACAGATACGCAGTATTTT. Variable domain in full (rest from reference TRBV9 and TRBJ2-3): DSGVTQTPKHLITATGQRVTLRCSPRSGDLSVYWYQQSLDQGLQFLIQYYNGEERAKGNILERFSAQQFPDLHSELNLSSLELGDSALYFCASSLGLAGSTDTQYFGPGTRLTVL.

This clone was observed a handful of times. The rearrangement joins TRBV6-5 to TRBJ1-1; weak D call: TRBD1 (5 bases). The CDR3 loop spans 13 amino acids. CDR1 and CDR2 (germline): MNHEY, SVGAGI. Trimming stripped 2 bases from V and 4 bases from J, with 8 bases between. CDR3 sequence (DNA): TGTGCCAGCAGTTACAGGGGAGGCACTGAAGCTTTCTTT. It yields the protein CASSYRGGTEAFF.

The chain has TRBV5-4 and TRBJ1-3, with D maybe TRBD1 (6 bases). This CDR3 has 14 amino acids. V lost 0 bases, J lost 6 bases, and 10 bases lay in between. Germline CDR1 reads SGHNT; CDR2 reads YYREEE (reference sequence). The CDR3 DNA follows: TGTGCCAGCAGCTTGGAGGCAGGGGTAAACACCATATATTTT. Encoded protein: CASSLEAGVNTIYF.